The source of this TCR beta chain is a study of cytomegalovirus exposure and HLA in healthy donors. As for the study in general: The 90 to 150 validation repertoires used a platform that matched the one used for the 550 to 800 first-cohort repertoires, as a later analysis reported.

A single count supports this clone. Libraries were prepared by immunoSEQ multiplex PCR; TCRdb keeps only in-frame clonotypes and omits some of them. The table has over 75,000 clones, approximately 91% seen once. The CDR3 is made up of 14 amino acids. CDR1 MNHEY and CDR2 SVGAGI come from the germline V gene. V dropped 3 bases and J dropped 5 bases, with 11 bases sitting between them. This receptor was taken from a man aged 25-45 years in good health and CMV-seronegative. V gene TRBV6-5 combines with J gene TRBJ2-1, with a tentative D call TRBD2 (6 bases). Sequenced sample: PBMCs. The CDR3 DNA is TGTGCCAGCAGTTATTGGCGGGGACACAATGAGCAGTTCTTC. Its translation: CASSYWRGHNEQFF.